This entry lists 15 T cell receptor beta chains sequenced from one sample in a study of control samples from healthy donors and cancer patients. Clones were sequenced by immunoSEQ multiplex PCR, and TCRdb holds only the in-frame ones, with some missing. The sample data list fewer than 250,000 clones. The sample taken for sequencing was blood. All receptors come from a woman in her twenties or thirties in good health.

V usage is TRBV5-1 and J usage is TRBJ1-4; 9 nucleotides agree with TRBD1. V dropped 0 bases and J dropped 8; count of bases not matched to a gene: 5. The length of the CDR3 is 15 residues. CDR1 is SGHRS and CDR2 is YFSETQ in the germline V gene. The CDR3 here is CASSLGLGQGEKLFF. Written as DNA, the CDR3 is TGCGCCAGCAGCTTGGGGCTCGGACAGGGGGAAAAACTGTTTTTT.

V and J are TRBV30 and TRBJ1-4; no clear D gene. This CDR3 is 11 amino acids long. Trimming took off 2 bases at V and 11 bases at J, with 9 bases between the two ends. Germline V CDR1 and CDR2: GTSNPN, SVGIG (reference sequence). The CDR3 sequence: CAWSLGPKLFF. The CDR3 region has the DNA TGTGCCTGGAGTTTGGGCCCGAAACTGTTTTTT. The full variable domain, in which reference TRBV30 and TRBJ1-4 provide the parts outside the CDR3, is SQTIHQWPATLVQPVGSPLSLECTVEGTSNPNLYWYRQAAGRGLQLLFYSVGIGQISSEVPQNLSASRPQDRQFILSSKKLLLSDSGFYLCAWSLGPKLFFGSGTQLSVL.

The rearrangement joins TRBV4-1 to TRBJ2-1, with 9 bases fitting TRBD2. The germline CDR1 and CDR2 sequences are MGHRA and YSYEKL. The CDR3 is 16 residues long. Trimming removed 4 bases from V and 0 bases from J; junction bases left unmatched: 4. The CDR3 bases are TGCGCCAGCAGCCGCGGGGGGGGAAGCTCCTACAATGAGCAGTTCTTC. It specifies CASSRGGGSSYNEQFF.

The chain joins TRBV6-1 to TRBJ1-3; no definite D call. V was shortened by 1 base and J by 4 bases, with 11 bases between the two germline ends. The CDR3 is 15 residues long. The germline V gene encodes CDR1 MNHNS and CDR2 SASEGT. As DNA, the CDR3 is TGTGCCAGCAGTGAAGGAGTAGGCGGGGGAAACACCATATATTTT. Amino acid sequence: CASSEGVGGGNTIYF.

Here the CDR3 reads CASRRDGRIATNEKLFF. The CDR3 DNA reads as TGCGCCAGCAGGCGGGACGGTCGTATTGCAACTAATGAAAAACTGTTTTTT. The V call is TRBV5-1, the J call TRBJ1-4, with D perhaps TRBD1 (5 bases). This CDR3 is 17 amino acids long. Germline CDR1 is SGHRS and CDR2 is YFSETQ. Trimming stripped 5 bases from V and 0 bases from J, with 17 bases between.

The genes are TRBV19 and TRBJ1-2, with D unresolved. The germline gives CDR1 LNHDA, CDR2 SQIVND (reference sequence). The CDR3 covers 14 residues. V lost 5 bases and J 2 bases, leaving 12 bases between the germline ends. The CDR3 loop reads CASSVGSGNYGYTF. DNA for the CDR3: TGTGCCAGTAGTGTAGGCAGTGGAAACTATGGCTACACCTTC.

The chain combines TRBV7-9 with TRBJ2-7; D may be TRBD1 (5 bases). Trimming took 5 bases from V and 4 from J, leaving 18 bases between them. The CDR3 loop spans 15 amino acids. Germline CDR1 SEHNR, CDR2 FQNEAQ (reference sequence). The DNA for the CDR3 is TGTGCCAGCAGCCCTCGCAGGGTATTGGATTACGAGCAGTACTTC. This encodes CASSPRRVLDYEQYF.

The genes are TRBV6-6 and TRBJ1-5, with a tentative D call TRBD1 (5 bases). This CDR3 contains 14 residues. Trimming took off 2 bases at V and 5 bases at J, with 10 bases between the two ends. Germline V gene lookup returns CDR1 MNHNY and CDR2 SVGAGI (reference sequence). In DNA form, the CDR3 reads TGTGCCAGCAGTTACGGGCAGGGATATCAGCCCCAGCATTTT. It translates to CASSYGQGYQPQHF.

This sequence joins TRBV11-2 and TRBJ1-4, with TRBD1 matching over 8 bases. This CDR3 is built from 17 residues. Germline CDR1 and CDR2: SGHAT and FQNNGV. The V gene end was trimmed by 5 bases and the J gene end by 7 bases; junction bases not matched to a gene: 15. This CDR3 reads CASSPYVTGTGAEKLFF. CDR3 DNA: TGTGCCAGCAGCCCCTATGTTACCGGGACAGGTGCTGAAAAACTGTTTTTT.

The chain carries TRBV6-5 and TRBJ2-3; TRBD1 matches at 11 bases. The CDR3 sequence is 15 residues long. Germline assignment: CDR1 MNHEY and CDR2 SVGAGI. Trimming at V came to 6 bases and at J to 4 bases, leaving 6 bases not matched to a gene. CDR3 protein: CASSSGQGAADTQYF. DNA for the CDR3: TGTGCCAGCAGCTCAGGACAGGGGGCTGCAGATACGCAGTATTTT.

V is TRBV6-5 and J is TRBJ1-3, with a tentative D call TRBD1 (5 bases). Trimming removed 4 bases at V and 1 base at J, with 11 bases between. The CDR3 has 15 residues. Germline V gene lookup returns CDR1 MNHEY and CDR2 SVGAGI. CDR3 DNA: TGTGCCAGCAGTTCCAGCTCAGGGTCTGGAAACACCATATATTTT. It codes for CASSSSSGSGNTIYF.

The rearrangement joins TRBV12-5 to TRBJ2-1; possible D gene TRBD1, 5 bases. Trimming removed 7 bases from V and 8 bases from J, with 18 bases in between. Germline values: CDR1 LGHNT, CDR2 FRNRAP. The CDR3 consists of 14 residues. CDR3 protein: CASAMGRTPHEQFF. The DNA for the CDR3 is TGTGCTAGTGCCATGGGGCGGACCCCTCATGAGCAGTTCTTC.

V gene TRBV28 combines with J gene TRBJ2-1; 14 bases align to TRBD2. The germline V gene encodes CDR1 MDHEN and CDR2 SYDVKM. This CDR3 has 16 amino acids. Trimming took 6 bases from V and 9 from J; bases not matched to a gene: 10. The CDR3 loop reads CASSVPGLAGEGEQFF. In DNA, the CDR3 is TGTGCCAGCAGCGTACCGGGACTAGCGGGGGAGGGTGAGCAGTTCTTC.

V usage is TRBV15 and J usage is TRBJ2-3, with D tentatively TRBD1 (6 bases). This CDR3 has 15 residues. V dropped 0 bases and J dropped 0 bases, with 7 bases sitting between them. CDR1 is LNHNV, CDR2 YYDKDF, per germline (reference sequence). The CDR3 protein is CATSREGGSTDTQYF. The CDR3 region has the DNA TGTGCCACCAGCAGAGAAGGGGGAAGCACAGATACGCAGTATTTT.

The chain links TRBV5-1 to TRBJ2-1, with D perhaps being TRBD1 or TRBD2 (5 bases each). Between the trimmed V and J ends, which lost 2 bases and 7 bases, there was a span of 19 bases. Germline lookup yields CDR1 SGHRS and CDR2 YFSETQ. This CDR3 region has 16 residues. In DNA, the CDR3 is TGCGCCAGCAGCTTCGGGACGCCCGGGATCCAAAATGAGCAGTTCTTC. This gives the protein CASSFGTPGIQNEQFF. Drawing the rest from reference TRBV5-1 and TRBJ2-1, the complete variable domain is KAGVTQTPRYLIKTRGQQVTLSCSPISGHRSVSWYQQTPGQGLQFLFEYFSETQRNKGNFPGRFSGRQFSNSRSEMNVSTLELGDSALYLCASSFGTPGIQNEQFFGPGTRLTVL.